This is a list of T cell receptor beta chains from one sample in a study of lymphopenia after photon versus proton radiotherapy. Only in-frame clones appear in the TCRdb table, and some are missing; sequencing was by immunoSEQ multiplex PCR. The sample consists of more than 70,000 clones, around four fifths of them appearing once. The sequenced sample was peripheral blood, obtained from a patient treated with proton-based radiotherapy. Receptor source: a man between 60 and 70 years old with pancreatic cancer. The CDR3 runs from the conserved cysteine through the conserved F or W. The D gene is left open where the match is weak. Clone size appears in some rows only: once, few, many, or a class for an expanded clone.

V gene	clone size	D gene	J gene	CDR3 DNA	CDR3 protein
TRBV5-6	-	-	TRBJ1-1	TGTGCCAGCAGCTTGTGGAGGAGTACTGAAGCTTTCTTT	CASSLWRSTEAFF
TRBV6-1	-	-	TRBJ1-5	TGTGCCAGCAGTGAAAGAGGGTGGGATTTGGCCCAGCCCCAGCATTTT	CASSERGWDLAQPQHF
TRBV11-2	-	-	TRBJ1-4	TGTGCCAGCAGCTTCTCTAATGAAAAACTGTTTTTT	CASSFSNEKLFF
TRBV2	-	-	TRBJ2-1	TGTGCCAGCACATCGGGACCCGGACCCTACAATGAGCAGTTCTTC	CASTSGPGPYNEQFF
TRBV6-6	-	-	TRBJ2-7	TGTGCCAGCATTCCGGACGACCGCTTTTACGAGCAGTACTTC	CASIPDDRFYEQYF
TRBV5-5	-	-	TRBJ1-5	TGTGCCAGCAGCTTGGCGGGAATCAATCAGCCCCAGCATTTT	CASSLAGINQPQHF
TRBV14	-	TRBD1	TRBJ2-7	TGTGCCAGCAGCGCGACTGGGACAGGGCCCTACGAGCAGTACTTC	CASSATGTGPYEQYF
TRBV30	-	-	TRBJ1-5	TGTGCCGCCGCCCCCGACTCGAATCAGCCCCAGCATTTT	CAAAPDSNQPQHF
TRBV27	-	TRBD2	TRBJ2-3	TGTGCCAGCAGTCCATCGGGACTAGTCAGTTCCGATACGCAGTATTTT	CASSPSGLVSSDTQYF
TRBV7-3	once	TRBD2	TRBJ2-2	TGTGCCAGCAGCTCCAACGGACTAGCGGGAGCCGGGGAGCTGTTTTTT	CASSSNGLAGAGELFF
TRBV6-1	-	-	TRBJ2-1	TGTGCCAGCAGTGAATTTCGTGGGGACAATGAGCAGTTCTTC	CASSEFRGDNEQFF
TRBV7-2	-	-	TRBJ1-4	TGTGCCAGCAGCTCCCAGGGACAAGGGAGCAATGAAAAACTGTTTTTT	CASSSQGQGSNEKLFF
TRBV18	-	-	TRBJ2-1	TGTGCCAGCTCACCAGAACAGGGTAACTACAATGAGCAGTTCTTC	CASSPEQGNYNEQFF
TRBV30	-	TRBD1	TRBJ2-3	TGTGCCTGGAGAGCCGGGACAGGGGGATTAGATACGCAGTATTTT	CAWRAGTGGLDTQYF
TRBV19	-	TRBD2	TRBJ2-7	TGTGCCAGTAGAAGGACTAGCGGGACCCGCGAGCAGTACTTC	CASRRTSGTREQYF
TRBV5-4	-	TRBD2	TRBJ2-7	TGTGCCAGCAGCTTCACTACGGGGGGGAACTACGAGCAGTACTTC	CASSFTTGGNYEQYF
TRBV15	-	TRBD1	TRBJ1-5	TGTGCCACCAGCTCTACTACCCAACAGGGGAGAGGTCAGCCCCAGCATTTT	CATSSTTQQGRGQPQHF
TRBV28	-	TRBD2	TRBJ2-7	TGTGCCAGCAGTCCCACCTCCGGCGGGAGGACGTACGAGCAGTACTTC	CASSPTSGGRTYEQYF
TRBV5-5	-	TRBD1	TRBJ2-4	TGTGCCAGCAGCGCCGTACAGGGGGCAAACATTCAGTACTTC	CASSAVQGANIQYF
TRBV27	once	TRBD1	TRBJ2-5	TGTGCCAGCAGTCCGTCGGGGACAGGGGTGGAGACCCAGTACTTC	CASSPSGTGVETQYF
TRBV5-1	-	TRBD2	TRBJ2-1	TGCGCCAGCAGCTTGGATGCAGCCGGGACTAGCGGGAGGAATGAGCAGTTCTTC	CASSLDAAGTSGRNEQFF
TRBV5-4	-	-	TRBJ2-2	TGTGCCAGCAGCTTTACCAGGGGGAACACCGGGGAGCTGTTTTTT	CASSFTRGNTGELFF
TRBV5-4	-	TRBD2	TRBJ2-5	TGTGCCAGCAGCTTGCGGGGGGAGGAGACCCAGTACTTC	CASSLRGEETQYF
TRBV7-9	-	-	TRBJ1-2	TGTGCCAGCAGCCCAGGAGGGACTAACTATGGCTACACCTTC	CASSPGGTNYGYTF
TRBV7-2	-	-	TRBJ2-3	TGTGCCAGCAGCTCCCGTATGGGTCGGACAGATACGCAGTATTTT	CASSSRMGRTDTQYF
TRBV6-5	-	TRBD1	TRBJ2-7	TGTGCCAGCAGTTCCTACGGGACAGGGAACTACGAGCAGTACTTC	CASSSYGTGNYEQYF
TRBV28	-	-	TRBJ1-3	TGTGCCAGCAGTTTGCCCGGTCGGCTTTCTGGAAACACCATATATTTT	CASSLPGRLSGNTIYF
TRBV10-3	-	-	TRBJ2-7	TGTGCCATCAGTGAGTCTGGCGGGGTTTCCTACGAGCAGTACTTC	CAISESGGVSYEQYF
TRBV7-2	-	-	TRBJ1-2	TGTGCCAGCCAGGGACGGGACTCTTTCTATGGCTACACCTTC	CASQGRDSFYGYTF
TRBV7-2	-	-	TRBJ1-2	TGTGCCAGCAGCCCTACCTCGACAGAACACTATGGCTACACCTTC	CASSPTSTEHYGYTF
TRBV28	-	TRBD1	TRBJ2-7	TGTGCCAGCAGTTGGGACAGCTCCTACGAGCAGTACTTC	CASSWDSSYEQYF
TRBV28	-	TRBD2	TRBJ2-1	TGTGCCAGCACCCATGATTGGGGGGGATTCTACAATGAGCAGTTCTTC	CASTHDWGGFYNEQFF
TRBV19	-	-	TRBJ2-7	TGTGCCAGTAGTGGGGAACAGGGTGTTTACGAGCAGTACTTC	CASSGEQGVYEQYF
TRBV19	-	TRBD2	TRBJ2-1	TGTGCCAGTCGGCGGGAGGGCCCGTACAATGAGCAGTTCTTC	CASRREGPYNEQFF
TRBV12-5	-	-	TRBJ2-2	TGTGCTAGTGGTTTTTCGGCCGGGGAGCTGTTTTTT	CASGFSAGELFF
TRBV7-9	-	-	TRBJ2-3	TGTGCCAGCAGCACTGGACAGTCAGATACGCAGTATTTT	CASSTGQSDTQYF
TRBV4-1	-	TRBD1	TRBJ1-5	TGCGCCAGCAGCCTAGACAGGGCGTACAATCAGCCCCAGCATTTT	CASSLDRAYNQPQHF
TRBV5-6	-	-	TRBJ1-1	TGTGCCAGCAGTGGGGTAAAAGTGAACACTGAAGCTTTCTTT	CASSGVKVNTEAFF
TRBV14	-	-	TRBJ1-2	TGTGCCAGCAGCCAAGCCGGGGGATCTAACTATGGCTACACCTTC	CASSQAGGSNYGYTF
TRBV7-2	-	-	TRBJ2-7	TGTGCCAGCAGCTCACAAGGTAGGGGCACCTACGAGCAGTACTTC	CASSSQGRGTYEQYF
TRBV2	-	-	TRBJ2-5	TGTGCCAGCAGTCAGGGGCGGGAGACCCAGTACTTC	CASSQGRETQYF
TRBV19	-	-	TRBJ1-1	TGTGCCAGTACGGGGATCCGGACGAACACTGAAGCTTTCTTT	CASTGIRTNTEAFF
TRBV28	-	-	TRBJ2-7	TGTGCCAGCAGCCTAAGGCCCCACGCCGGAGTCGAGCAGTACTTC	CASSLRPHAGVEQYF
TRBV28	few	-	TRBJ1-2	TGTGCCAGCAGTCTTACCCGCCCAGCAGGCTCTGACTATGGCTACACCTTC	CASSLTRPAGSDYGYTF
TRBV5-8	-	TRBD2	TRBJ2-5	TGTGCCAGCAGCTCCCGAGGACTAGCGGCGGTGACCCAGTACTTC	CASSSRGLAAVTQYF
TRBV28	once	TRBD1	TRBJ2-3	TGTGCCAGCAGTTTTTTGGGGACAGGGGGAGATACGCAGTATTTT	CASSFLGTGGDTQYF
TRBV13	few	-	TRBJ1-1	TGTGCCAGCAGCTCAGAAAACCCATTACAGGTTCGGCAGTGGGGCACTGAAGCTTTCTTT	CASSSENPLQVRQWGTEAFF
TRBV7-2	-	TRBD2	TRBJ2-1	TGTGCCAGCAGCCTTCTAGCGGCCTCCTACAATGAGCAGTTCTTC	CASSLLAASYNEQFF
TRBV27	once	-	TRBJ2-5	TGTGCCAGCAGTCCCGCCTCGACATCTTACGGGGTCGGAGAGACCCAGTACTTC	CASSPASTSYGVGETQYF
TRBV5-8	once	TRBD2	TRBJ2-5	TGTGCCAGCAGCGAGGGACTAGCGGGAGAAGAGACCCAGTACTTC	CASSEGLAGEETQYF
TRBV7-6	-	TRBD1	TRBJ1-1	TGTGCCAGCAGCCTGGGACAGGGACTTGAAGCTTTCTTT	CASSLGQGLEAFF
TRBV10-3	-	TRBD2	TRBJ2-1	TGTGCCATCAGTGAGTGGGGACTAGCGGGAAATGAGCAGTTCTTC	CAISEWGLAGNEQFF
TRBV4-3	-	-	TRBJ2-7	TGCGCCAGCAGCCCCGACAGAGGGTTTCCGTACGAGCAGTACTTC	CASSPDRGFPYEQYF
TRBV19	-	-	TRBJ2-7	TGTGCCAGTAGTAGCGGGCTGGGAAACTACGAGCAGTACTTC	CASSSGLGNYEQYF
TRBV5-1	-	TRBD1	TRBJ1-1	TGCGCCAGCAGCTTCCAGACAGGGAGCACTGAAGCTTTCTTT	CASSFQTGSTEAFF
TRBV28	few	-	TRBJ1-2	TGTGCCAGCAGTTCGGGCAGAAACTATGGCTACACCTTC	CASSSGRNYGYTF
TRBV2	few	TRBD1	TRBJ2-2	TGTGCCAGCAGACGACAGGGGGCCCGCACCGGGGAGCTGTTTTTT	CASRRQGARTGELFF